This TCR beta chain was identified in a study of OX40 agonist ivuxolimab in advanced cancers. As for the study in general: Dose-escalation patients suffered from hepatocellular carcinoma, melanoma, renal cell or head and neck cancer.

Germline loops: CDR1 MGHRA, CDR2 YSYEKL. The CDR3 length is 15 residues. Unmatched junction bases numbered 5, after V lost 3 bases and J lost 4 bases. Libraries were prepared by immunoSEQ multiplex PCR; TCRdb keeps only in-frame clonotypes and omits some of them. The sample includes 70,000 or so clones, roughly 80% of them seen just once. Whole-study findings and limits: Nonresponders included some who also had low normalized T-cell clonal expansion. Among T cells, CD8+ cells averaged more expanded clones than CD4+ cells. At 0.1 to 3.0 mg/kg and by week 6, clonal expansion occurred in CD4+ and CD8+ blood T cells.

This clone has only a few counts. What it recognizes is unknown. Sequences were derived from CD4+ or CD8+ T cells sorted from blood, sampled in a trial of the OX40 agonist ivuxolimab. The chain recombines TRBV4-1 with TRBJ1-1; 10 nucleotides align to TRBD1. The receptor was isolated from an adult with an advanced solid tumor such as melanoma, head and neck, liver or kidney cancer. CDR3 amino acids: CASSQTGGSFTEAFF. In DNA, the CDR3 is TGCGCCAGCAGCCAGACAGGGGGCTCATTCACTGAAGCTTTCTTT.